A single sample gave rise to the 3 T cell receptor beta chains below, sequenced in a study of T cell changes during pregnancy in multiple sclerosis. Clones were sequenced by immunoSEQ multiplex PCR, and TCRdb holds only the in-frame ones, with some missing. The data hold tens of thousands of clones, with about 91% observed a single time. The sample was peripheral blood, taken in the first trimester of pregnancy. Receptors originate from a female donor with multiple sclerosis, enrolled in a pregnancy study.

The CDR3 protein is CASSQEVGAEAFF. CDR3 in DNA: TGTGCCAGCAGCCAAGAGGTAGGGGCTGAAGCTTTCTTT. The J gene is TRBJ1-1, the V gene TRBV7-3; possible D gene TRBD1, 5 bases. V was cut by 5 bases and J by 6 bases, with 13 bases left in between. The CDR3 extends over 13 amino acids. The germline V gene has CDR1 SGHTA and CDR2 FQGTGA.

This chain joins TRBV13 and TRBJ2-7, with 7 bases fitting TRBD2. V was pared by 5 bases and J by 7 bases, with 14 bases of the junction left unmatched. CDR3 length equals 15 residues. Germline CDR1 and CDR2: PRHDT and FYEKMQ (reference sequence). DNA of the CDR3: TGTGCCAGCAGCGCCAGTGGGGGGGGGAGAGCTGAGCAGTACTTC. As protein: CASSASGGGRAEQYF.

The chain recombines TRBV11-3 with TRBJ1-1, with D uncertain. CDR3 length: 17 amino acids. Germline CDR1 and CDR2: SGHNT and YENEEA. With 4 bases removed from V and 0 bases from J, the gap between germline ends came to 18 bases. The CDR3 loop reads CASSSLQVSLLNTEAFF. CDR3 DNA sequence: TGTGCCAGCAGCTCGCTTCAGGTAAGCCTCTTGAACACTGAAGCTTTCTTT.